This section outlines one T cell receptor beta chain sequence together with its context. The junction does not match germline at one end; this may be a read error. This sample's RNA came from whole unsorted tissue. More than 3 cm separated this lung sample from the edge of the tumor. The CDR3 covers 15 residues. The germline V gene has CDR1 MNHEY and CDR2 SVGAGI. This record comes from a study of tumor and adjacent non-tumor tissue in lung cancer. TCRbeta libraries were built with three rounds of nested PCR, modified from ARM-PCR. MiXCR was run by TCRdb on the multiplex PCR reads, yielding one entry per CDR3 protein. Counted here are about 110,000 distinct CDR3 sequences, roughly three fifths occurring once; the ten biggest clones make up 15% to 20%.

V is TRBV6-5 and J is TRBJ2-5; 7 bases match TRBD2. Sequences were obtained from distant non-tumor lung tissue. This TCR was recovered from a man aged 55 to 69 with non-small cell lung cancer. CDR3 sequence: CGSSLEGVGGETQYF. CDR3 nucleotides: TGTGGCAGCAGTTTAGAGGGAGTGGGGGGGGAGACCCAGTACTTC.